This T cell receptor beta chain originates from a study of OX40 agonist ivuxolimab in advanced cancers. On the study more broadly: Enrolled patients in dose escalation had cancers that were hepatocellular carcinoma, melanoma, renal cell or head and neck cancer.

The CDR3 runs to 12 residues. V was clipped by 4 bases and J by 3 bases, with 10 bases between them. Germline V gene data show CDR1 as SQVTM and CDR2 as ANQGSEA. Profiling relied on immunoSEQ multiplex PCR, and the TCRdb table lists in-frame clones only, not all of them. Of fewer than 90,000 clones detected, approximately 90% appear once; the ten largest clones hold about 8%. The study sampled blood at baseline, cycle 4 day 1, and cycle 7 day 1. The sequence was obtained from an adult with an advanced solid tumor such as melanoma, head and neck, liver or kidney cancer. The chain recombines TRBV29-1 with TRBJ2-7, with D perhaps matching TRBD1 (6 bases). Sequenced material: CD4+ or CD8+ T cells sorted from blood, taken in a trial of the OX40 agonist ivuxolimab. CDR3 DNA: TGCAGCGTTGTCCAGGGGATCTACGAGCAGTACTTC. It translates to CSVVQGIYEQYF.